This record covers a single T cell receptor (beta chain). Antigen unknown. Genomic DNA of every subset was divided equally among multiple immunoSEQ plates. The repertoire was sequenced with immunoSEQ multiplex PCR; TCRdb's copy has only in-frame clones and lacks some. The repertoire has 1 million to 1.2 million clones, roughly 77% of them found once; the top ten carry over 0.8%. Donors comprised healthy HIV-negative adults lacking recent acute infections or vaccinations. This sample is part of a study of shared clonotypes between healthy human individuals. Study as a whole: Three plates each covered CD4 naive and memory; CD8 naive two, CD8 memory one.

Study conclusions and caveats: Naive CD4 clonotype sharing across a handful of donors was about 5%.

The sequencing input was memory CD4+ T cells from PBMCs. Specified subset: CD45RA-negative fraction. This TCR was sampled from a man between 18 and 35 years old in good health. Some clones in this sample may be carry-over from other donors' samples.

The CDR3 DNA sequence: TGTGCCAGCAGTAGACAGGATACCTACGAGCAGTACTTC. This gives the protein CASSRQDTYEQYF. V is TRBV2 and J is TRBJ2-7, with D maybe TRBD1 (6 bases). The CDR3 covers 13 residues. Germline loops: CDR1 SNHLY, CDR2 FYNNEI. V was cut by 5 bases and J by 2 bases, with 10 bases left in between.